One and the same sample provided the 26 T cell receptor beta chains below, sequenced in a study of cytomegalovirus exposure and HLA in healthy donors. PCR amplification relied on 60 Vbeta primers (plus 13 Jbeta primers). The method was immunoSEQ multiplex PCR; TCRdb's version includes in-frame clones alone and lacks a portion of them. The sample is made up of under 200,000 clones, and the top ten hold almost 6.5% of it. Sequencing used PBMCs. All receptors come from a man aged 30 to 45 in good health and CMV-seronegative.

The chain recombines TRBV2 with TRBJ1-4; D is uncertain. The germline CDR1 and CDR2 sequences are SNHLY and FYNNEI. Trimming cost V 1 base and J 4 bases, with 7 bases left between them. The length of the CDR3 is 14 residues. The CDR3 DNA is TGTGCCAGCAGTGAAGGGGCCTATAATGAAAAACTGTTTTTT. Translation: CASSEGAYNEKLFF.

The chain recombines TRBV2 with TRBJ1-4, with no clear D. CDR1 and CDR2 (germline): SNHLY, FYNNEI. Trimming took 6 bases from V and 7 from J, leaving 12 bases between them. There are 13 residues in the CDR3. The CDR3 DNA reads TGTGCCAGCAGAACTCTCTGGTCTGAAAAACTGTTTTTT. This gives the protein CASRTLWSEKLFF.

V is TRBV28 and J is TRBJ1-3, with D possibly matching TRBD1 (5 bases). The CDR3 has 13 residues. In germline, CDR1 is MDHEN, CDR2 SYDVKM. V was cut by 3 bases and J by 4 bases, with 7 bases left in between. CDR3 region: CASSFYRGNTIYF. In DNA, the CDR3 is TGTGCCAGCAGTTTCTACAGGGGAAACACCATATATTTT.

This CDR3 is CASSRPGTGAEAFF. The DNA of the CDR3 is TGTGCCAGCAGTCGTCCCGGGACAGGGGCTGAAGCTTTCTTT. This rearrangement joins TRBV2 to TRBJ1-1; 10 nucleotides match TRBD1. The CDR3 runs to 14 residues. CDR1 and CDR2 (germline): SNHLY, FYNNEI. With 5 bases clipped from V and 6 bases from J, the junction kept 6 bases outside the gene matches. The full variable domain, completed using reference TRBV2 and TRBJ1-1, is EPEVTQTPSHQVTQMGQEVILRCVPISNHLYFYWYRQILGQKVEFLVSFYNNEISEKSEIFDDQFSVERPDGSNFTLKIRSTKLEDSAMYFCASSRPGTGAEAFFGQGTRLTVV.

The chain combines TRBV7-7 with TRBJ1-1, with TRBD1 as a possible D gene (5 bases). CDR1 and CDR2 from the germline V gene are SSHAT and FNYEAQ (reference sequence). Trimming took off 7 bases at V and 3 bases at J, with 21 bases between the two ends. CDR3 length equals 16 residues. CDR3 DNA: TGTGCCAGCACCCCTCCGGGGGGATTAGAGGACACTGAAGCTTTCTTT. It specifies CASTPPGGLEDTEAFF.

The V gene is TRBV11-3, the J gene TRBJ1-3, with 8 bases matching TRBD1. Germline V gene lookup returns CDR1 SGHNT and CDR2 YENEEA. This CDR3 is 14 amino acids long. After removal of 5 bases from V and 2 bases from J, the junction contained 2 bases not matched to a gene. The chain's CDR3 is CASSQTGAGNTIYF. Written as DNA, the CDR3 is TGTGCCAGCAGCCAGACAGGGGCTGGAAACACCATATATTTT.

The genes are TRBV30 and TRBJ1-5, with TRBD1 as a possible D gene (5 bases). The CDR3 contains 13 residues. CDR1 and CDR2 from the germline V gene are GTSNPN and SVGIG (reference sequence). V was pared by 4 bases and J by 6 bases, with 13 bases between. CDR3 region: CAWNKGQGQPQHF. Written as DNA, the CDR3 is TGTGCCTGGAACAAGGGGCAGGGTCAGCCCCAGCATTTT.

The rearrangement joins TRBV7-9 to TRBJ2-7; TRBD1 agrees at 7 bases. The CDR3 runs to 16 residues. Trimming cost V 6 bases and J 3 bases; bases outside gene matches: 14. Germline lookup yields CDR1 SEHNR and CDR2 FQNEAQ (reference sequence). DNA for the CDR3: TGTGCCAGCAGACCACCCGGGACAGCGAACTACTACGAGCAGTACTTC. Translated, it gives CASRPPGTANYYEQYF.

The chain links TRBV12-5 to TRBJ2-5; 11 bases fit TRBD1. Germline CDR1 is LGHNT and CDR2 is FRNRAP. After removal of 7 bases from V and 11 bases from J, the junction contained 9 bases not matched to a gene. This CDR3 contains 13 residues. DNA for the CDR3: TGTGCTAGTGTCACGGACAGGGGGCTGGTGCAGTACTTC. Translated, it gives CASVTDRGLVQYF.

V and J are TRBV7-6 and TRBJ1-5; 7 positions match TRBD1. Germline V gives CDR1 SGHVS, CDR2 FNYEAQ. V shed 3 bases and J 11 bases; nucleotides not matched to a gene: 4. This CDR3 spans 12 amino acids. CDR3: CASSLGQGAQHF. DNA of the CDR3: TGTGCCAGCAGCTTGGGGCAGGGGGCCCAGCATTTT.

The chain joins TRBV5-1 to TRBJ1-1; a weak D match, TRBD1 (5 bases). Germline-derived CDR1 and CDR2 are SGHRS and YFSETQ. V was trimmed by 4 bases and J by 1 base, leaving 8 bases between them. This CDR3 contains 13 residues. CDR3 sequence: CASSVGQNTEAFF. In nucleotides, the CDR3 is TGCGCCAGCAGCGTTGGACAGAACACTGAAGCTTTCTTT.

The chain recombines TRBV14 with TRBJ2-1; D perhaps matches TRBD2 (5 bases). The CDR3 length is 14 residues. Trimming stripped 1 base from V and 8 bases from J, with 12 bases between. CDR1 and CDR2 (germline): SGHDN, FVKESK. CDR3 residues: CASSQARRRHEQFF. The CDR3 DNA follows: TGTGCCAGCAGCCAAGCCCGGCGGAGGCATGAGCAGTTCTTC.

The chain has TRBV4-1 and TRBJ1-5; the D gene is possibly TRBD1 (6 bases). This CDR3 has 17 amino acids. Germline V lookup: CDR1 MGHRA, CDR2 YSYEKL. V shed 0 bases and J shed 3 bases, with 15 bases lying between them. CDR3 nucleotide sequence: TGCGCCAGCAGCCAAGATCAAAGGACAGCCTTCAATCAGCCCCAGCATTTT. Protein sequence: CASSQDQRTAFNQPQHF.

The V call is TRBV9, the J call TRBJ2-2; 9 bases fit TRBD2. CDR1 and CDR2 (germline): SGDLS, YYNGEE. CDR3 size: 17 residues. With 5 bases clipped from V and 7 bases from J, the junction kept 15 bases outside the gene matches. CDR3: CASSDPMEREVGGELFF. CDR3 DNA: TGTGCCAGCAGTGACCCGATGGAGCGGGAGGTGGGCGGGGAGCTGTTTTTT.

The rearrangement joins TRBV29-1 to TRBJ1-2, with D perhaps TRBD1 (5 bases). V was cut by 5 bases and J by 5 bases, with 15 bases left in between. From germline, CDR1 is SQVTM and CDR2 ANQGSEA. The CDR3 is 13 amino acids. CDR3 in DNA: TGCAGCGTTACCGACAGCAGTGCGTATGGCTACACCTTC. This encodes CSVTDSSAYGYTF.

V usage is TRBV28 and J usage is TRBJ2-7; 7 bases match TRBD1. Germline CDR1 MDHEN, CDR2 SYDVKM. Trimming took 4 bases from V and 0 from J; bases not matched to a gene: 6. This CDR3 is built from 15 residues. The CDR3 DNA sequence: TGTGCCAGCAGTTCCACAGGGGCGGTCTCCTACGAGCAGTACTTC. Protein: CASSSTGAVSYEQYF.

This chain's CDR3 is CASSLFSSYEQYF. The CDR3 DNA reads as TGTGCCAGTTCCCTCTTCAGCTCCTACGAGCAGTACTTC. The chain couples TRBV14 to TRBJ2-7; no reliable D call. V was pared by 9 bases and J by 0 bases, with 12 bases between. The germline V gene encodes CDR1 SGHDN and CDR2 FVKESK. CDR3 length: 13 amino acids.

The rearrangement uses TRBV19 and TRBJ2-3, with 8 positions matching TRBD1. CDR3 size: 15 residues. Unmatched junction bases numbered 5, after V lost 6 bases and J lost 0 bases. Germline values: CDR1 LNHDA, CDR2 SQIVND (reference sequence). CDR3 nucleotide sequence: TGTGCCAGTAGACGGACAGGGACGAGCACAGATACGCAGTATTTT. Translating gives CASRRTGTSTDTQYF.

Points on this clone: The CDR3 end shows no conserved phenylalanine or tryptophan, and so a read error is likely. The DNA is left out, because the CDR3 cannot be placed on it with certainty; the CDR3 is given as TCRdb lists it. The CDR3 here is CASSEAQRDRGL. J is TRBJ1-2 and V is TRBV6-1; the D call of TRBD1 is as the table states it, not checked on the DNA. The CDR3 adds up to 12 amino acids, both ends counted. Per germline, CDR1 MNHNS and CDR2 SASEGT.

The rearrangement joins TRBV20-1 to TRBJ2-7; D not certain. This CDR3 has 11 residues. Deletions cut 4 bases from V and 4 bases from J, with 8 bases between. From germline, CDR1 is DFQATT and CDR2 SNEGSKA (reference sequence). CDR3 protein: CSAMRAYEQYF. DNA of the CDR3: TGCAGTGCTATGAGAGCGTACGAGCAGTACTTC.

CDR3 sequence (DNA): TGTGCCAGCAGTTTACGGAACTATGGCTACACCTTC. Its protein product is CASSLRNYGYTF. The V gene is TRBV28, the J gene TRBJ1-2; D remains ambiguous. Germline CDR1 MDHEN, CDR2 SYDVKM. The CDR3 length is 12 residues. V was shortened by 2 bases and J by 2 bases, with 3 bases between the two germline ends.

The chain is built from TRBV11-3 and TRBJ2-5; possible D gene TRBD2, 5 bases. The V end lost 2 bases, the J end lost 10 bases, and 17 bases lay between the germline ends. The V gene's germline CDR1 is SGHNT and CDR2 YENEEA. This CDR3 contains 14 residues. CDR3 residues: CASSLNAIASYQYF. The CDR3 coding sequence is TGTGCCAGCAGCTTAAACGCTATAGCGAGCTACCAGTACTTC.

This chain connects TRBV25-1 to TRBJ1-1, with TRBD1 as a possible D gene (5 bases). Germline loops: CDR1 MGHDK, CDR2 SYGVNS. Trimming removed 1 base at V and 7 bases at J, with 16 bases between. The CDR3 contains 15 residues. Here the CDR3 reads CASSESRTGLGEAFF. The CDR3, as DNA: TGTGCCAGCAGTGAATCCAGAACAGGATTAGGTGAAGCTTTCTTT.

The gene calls are TRBV7-3 and TRBJ2-3, with D perhaps TRBD1 (5 bases). The V and J ends lost 3 bases and 2 bases respectively, with 9 bases between them. Per germline, CDR1 SGHTA and CDR2 FQGTGA. The CDR3 length is 14 residues. This CDR3 reads CASSFHRNTDTQYF. The CDR3 DNA follows: TGTGCCAGCAGCTTCCACAGGAACACAGATACGCAGTATTTT.

The genes are TRBV4-2 and TRBJ1-2; tentative D call: TRBD1 (6 bases). The CDR3 is made up of 15 amino acids. The V end was cut by 4 bases, the J end by 0 bases, with 12 bases between. Germline CDR1 reads LGHNA; CDR2 reads YNFKEQ. The chain's CDR3 is CASSPWTVANYGYTF. CDR3 coding DNA: TGTGCCAGCAGCCCATGGACAGTAGCTAACTATGGCTACACCTTC.

This chain uses TRBV29-1 with TRBJ1-2; no clear D. The CDR3 consists of 12 residues. CDR1 and CDR2 from the germline V gene are SQVTM and ANQGSEA. Between the trimmed V and J ends, which lost 5 bases and 2 bases, there was a span of 9 bases. CDR3 nucleotide sequence: TGCAGCGTTCGCGGCAGAAACTATGGCTACACCTTC. This codes for CSVRGRNYGYTF.